This note documents a single T cell receptor beta chain sequence. This sample is part of a study of long-term antiretroviral therapy in people with HIV. They ran version v3.0 of the immunoSEQ assay at survey level. Measured with immunoSEQ multiplex PCR; TCRdb has only the in-frame clones, and not every one. The data hold approximately 27,000 clones, with around 90% observed a single time. The receptor was isolated from a woman aged 35 to 49 with HIV. The material was unsorted PBMCs, obtained 5 to 5.5 years after starting antiretroviral therapy.

CDR3 in DNA: TGTGCCAGTAAGGAGGCCTTGACAGGGGAATACGAGCAGTACTTC. This translates into CASKEALTGEYEQYF. This sequence joins TRBV19 and TRBJ2-7; 8 nucleotides match TRBD1. The V gene's germline CDR1 is LNHDA and CDR2 SQIVND (reference sequence). CDR3 length equals 15 residues. The V gene end was trimmed by 7 bases and the J gene end by 4 bases; junction bases not matched to a gene: 12.